Below are 21 T cell receptor beta chains sequenced from a single sample in a study of blood T cell repertoires in COVID-19. TCRdb's copy holds only in-frame clones and misses some; the assay was immunoSEQ multiplex PCR. Of about 34,000 clones listed, 90% are singletons. The specimen was peripheral blood. The receptors stem from a man older than 75 with acute or convalescent COVID-19.

The chain employs TRBV5-1 and TRBJ2-2; D not resolved. The CDR3 has 16 amino acids. The germline V gene has CDR1 SGHRS and CDR2 YFSETQ. Trimming removed 0 bases at V and 1 base at J, with 10 bases between. CDR3 DNA: TGCGCCAGCAGCTTGGGCAGTCCCTTGAACACCGGGGAGCTGTTTTTT. Residues: CASSLGSPLNTGELFF. Filled out from reference TRBV5-1 and TRBJ2-2, the complete variable domain reads KAGVTQTPRYLIKTRGQQVTLSCSPISGHRSVSWYQQTPGQGLQFLFEYFSETQRNKGNFPGRFSGRQFSNSRSEMNVSTLELGDSALYLCASSLGSPLNTGELFFGEGSRLTVL.

The V and J genes are TRBV30 and TRBJ1-2; no reliable D call. In germline, CDR1 is GTSNPN, CDR2 SVGIG (reference sequence). This CDR3 is 12 amino acids long. Trimming shortened V by 0 bases and J by 5 bases, and 7 bases separated the two germline ends. The DNA for the CDR3 is TGTGCCTGGAGTGTAAACTTGTATGGCTACACCTTC. It codes for CAWSVNLYGYTF.

The chain has TRBV6-4 and TRBJ1-5, with D maybe TRBD1 (6 bases). The germline V gene has CDR1 MRHNA and CDR2 SNTAGT. CDR3 length: 14 amino acids. With 8 bases removed from V and 7 bases from J, the gap between germline ends came to 18 bases. CDR3 nucleotide sequence: TGTGCCAGCCCCAGGGGAGCGCGTCACCAGCCCCAGCATTTT. It translates to CASPRGARHQPQHF.

This clone showed up just once. V usage is TRBV19 and J usage is TRBJ2-3; 9 positions match TRBD2. J gave up 5 bases and V 1 base, and 7 bases lay outside the gene matches. Per germline, CDR1 LNHDA and CDR2 SQIVND (reference sequence). The CDR3 spans 16 residues. The CDR3 region has the DNA TGTGCCAGTAGTATAGGCCCTAGCGGGGTTGGAGATACGCAGTATTTT. Its translation: CASSIGPSGVGDTQYF.

The CDR3 DNA sequence: TGCGCCAGCAGCTTGGGGGGAGGGAGCACAGATACGCAGTATTTT. Protein product: CASSLGGGSTDTQYF. The V call is TRBV5-1, the J call TRBJ2-3; 7 bases align to TRBD2. The CDR3 extends over 15 amino acids. The germline CDR1 and CDR2 sequences are SGHRS and YFSETQ. V shed 0 bases and J 0 bases; nucleotides not matched to a gene: 1.

V and J are TRBV28 and TRBJ1-2, with 7 bases matching TRBD1. The V segment lost 7 bases and the J segment 3 bases; nucleotides outside the gene matches: 8. Germline V gene lookup returns CDR1 MDHEN and CDR2 SYDVKM. This CDR3 comprises 14 residues. CDR3: CASTHTRGDYGYTF. The CDR3 DNA reads as TGTGCCAGCACTCATACCAGGGGGGACTATGGCTACACCTTC.

The CDR3 DNA sequence: TGTGCCAGCAGTTTGCCAGGGGCCTACGAGCAGTACTTC. Residues: CASSLPGAYEQYF. The gene calls are TRBV28 and TRBJ2-7; D is perhaps TRBD1 (6 bases). Germline CDR1 MDHEN, CDR2 SYDVKM. This CDR3 contains 13 residues. V was clipped by 3 bases and J by 2 bases, with 8 bases between them.

In its sample, this clone was seen once. V and J are TRBV6-2 or TRBV6-3 and TRBJ2-2; D is unclear. Germline lookup yields CDR1 MNHEY and CDR2 SVGEGT. The CDR3 contains 13 residues. Trimming shortened V by 5 bases and J by 4 bases, and 8 bases separated the two germline ends. This CDR3 is CASSITGTGELFF. Here the CDR3 DNA reads TGTGCCAGCAGTATAACGGGCACCGGGGAGCTGTTTTTT.

The chain links TRBV10-1 to TRBJ2-1, with a possible D match to TRBD1 (5 bases). Germline V lookup: CDR1 WNHNN, CDR2 SYGVQD (reference sequence). V was pared by 3 bases and J by 6 bases, with 15 bases between. This CDR3 comprises 15 residues. This CDR3 is CASSDLGAGRNEQFF. The DNA for the CDR3 is TGCGCCAGCAGTGACTTAGGGGCCGGTCGCAATGAGCAGTTCTTC.

The chain uses TRBV28 and TRBJ2-3; maybe TRBD1 (6 bases). Germline V CDR1 and CDR2: MDHEN, SYDVKM. The CDR3 is 14 amino acids. V lost 5 bases to trimming and J lost 4 bases, with 13 bases between them. CDR3 in amino acids: CASSTPTGSDTQYF. In DNA form, the CDR3 reads TGTGCCAGCAGTACCCCTACAGGGTCAGATACGCAGTATTTT.

The chain uses TRBV2 and TRBJ2-7; weak D call: TRBD2 (5 bases). Trimming removed 6 bases from V and 2 bases from J, with 14 bases in between. From germline, CDR1 is SNHLY and CDR2 FYNNEI. The CDR3 runs 14 residues. CDR3 bases: TGTGCCAGCAGAGTCAGAGGGTTTCCCTACGAGCAGTACTTC. Translated, it gives CASRVRGFPYEQYF.

The genes are TRBV19 and TRBJ1-2, with a possible D match to TRBD1 (5 bases). The CDR3 totals 15 residues. Germline CDR1 is LNHDA and CDR2 is SQIVND (reference sequence). V was clipped by 3 bases and J by 4 bases, with 15 bases between them. The CDR3 DNA follows: TGTGCCAGTAGTATCCCTACGACAGCCCGCTATGGCTACACCTTC. Protein sequence: CASSIPTTARYGYTF. The variable domain in full, completed from reference TRBV19 and TRBJ1-2, reads DGGITQSPKYLFRKEGQNVTLSCEQNLNHDAMYWYRQDPGQGLRLIYYSQIVNDFQKGDIAEGYSVSREKKESFPLTVTSAQKNPTAFYLCASSIPTTARYGYTFGSGTRLTVV.

The chain employs TRBV19 and TRBJ1-6; D not resolved. Between the trimmed V and J ends, which lost 4 bases and 1 base, there was a span of 8 bases. CDR3 size: 15 residues. Germline assignment: CDR1 LNHDA and CDR2 SQIVND (reference sequence). The CDR3 sequence: CASSTQASYNSPLHF. DNA for the CDR3: TGTGCCAGTAGTACTCAGGCTTCCTATAATTCACCCCTCCACTTT.

The V call is TRBV28, the J call TRBJ2-4, with 7 bases matching TRBD1. V lost 6 bases, J lost 0 bases, and 5 bases stayed unmatched. Germline CDR1 reads MDHEN; CDR2 reads SYDVKM. The CDR3 extends over 15 amino acids. The DNA of the CDR3 is TGTGCCAGCAGGACAGGGCGTCTAGCCAAAAACATTCAGTACTTC. It translates to CASRTGRLAKNIQYF. The whole variable domain, remainder taken from reference TRBV28 and TRBJ2-4, is DVKVTQSSRYLVKRTGEKVFLECVQDMDHENMFWYRQDPGLGLRLIYFSYDVKMKEKGDIPEGYSVSREKKERFSLILESASTNQTSMYLCASRTGRLAKNIQYFGAGTRLSVL.

V is TRBV18 and J is TRBJ1-1, with D tentatively TRBD1 (5 bases). CDR1 and CDR2 from the germline V gene are KGHSH and LQKENI. Between the trimmed V and J ends, which lost 6 bases and 4 bases, there was a span of 15 bases. The CDR3 sequence is 14 residues long. CDR3 protein: CASSSDQGITEAFF. CDR3 bases: TGTGCCAGCTCGTCCGACCAGGGAATCACTGAAGCTTTCTTT.

The chain recombines TRBV18 with TRBJ1-4; possible D gene TRBD1, 5 bases. Per the germline V gene, CDR1 is KGHSH and CDR2 is LQKENI. The CDR3 sequence is 15 residues long. V lost 3 bases and J 7 bases, leaving 15 bases between the germline ends. The chain's CDR3 is CASSPSAGNAEKLFF. CDR3 DNA: TGTGCCAGCTCACCTTCAGCAGGGAATGCTGAAAAACTGTTTTTT.

The chain uses TRBV7-2 and TRBJ2-7; TRBD2 agrees at 9 bases. The junction had 8 bases not matched to a gene; V was cut back by 6 bases and J by 2 bases. Germline CDR1 reads SGHTA; CDR2 reads FQGNSA. The CDR3 length is 15 residues. CDR3 sequence: CASSFSGGSTYEQYF. For the CDR3, the DNA is TGTGCCAGCAGTTTCAGCGGGGGGTCAACCTACGAGCAGTACTTC.

The chain couples TRBV15 to TRBJ2-7, with a tentative D call TRBD2 (6 bases). The ends were cut back, 3 bases at V and 2 bases at J, with 11 bases in the middle. The CDR3 consists of 14 residues. CDR1 is LNHNV, CDR2 YYDKDF, per germline (reference sequence). CDR3 in DNA: TGTGCCACCAGCAGGCGGGACTTGGCCTACGAGCAGTACTTC. The encoded protein is CATSRRDLAYEQYF.

The chain combines TRBV19 with TRBJ1-2; no firm D call. The CDR3 length is 16 residues. Per germline, CDR1 LNHDA and CDR2 SQIVND (reference sequence). The V end was cut by 1 base, the J end by 4 bases, with 16 bases between. CDR3 DNA sequence: TGTGCCAGTAGTATAGGGGTGACCGCGGAAGTCTATGGCTACACCTTC. Protein product: CASSIGVTAEVYGYTF.

This chain connects TRBV28 to TRBJ2-5; the D gene is possibly TRBD2 (6 bases). The germline V and J ends were trimmed by 6 bases and 5 bases, with 19 bases remaining between them. CDR1 and CDR2 (germline): MDHEN, SYDVKM. The CDR3 is 15 residues long. The DNA of the CDR3 is TGTGCCAGCAGACTCGCGGGGCTGGGAAAGGAGACCCAGTACTTC. Amino acid sequence: CASRLAGLGKETQYF.

The chain couples TRBV28 to TRBJ1-5, with D tentatively TRBD1 (5 bases). This CDR3 contains 15 residues. The germline V gene encodes CDR1 MDHEN and CDR2 SYDVKM. Trimming shortened V by 6 bases and J by 1 base, and 13 bases separated the two germline ends. The DNA of the CDR3 is TGTGCCAGCAGGCTTGCGGGGGAAAGCAATCAGCCCCAGCATTTT. Translation: CASRLAGESNQPQHF.